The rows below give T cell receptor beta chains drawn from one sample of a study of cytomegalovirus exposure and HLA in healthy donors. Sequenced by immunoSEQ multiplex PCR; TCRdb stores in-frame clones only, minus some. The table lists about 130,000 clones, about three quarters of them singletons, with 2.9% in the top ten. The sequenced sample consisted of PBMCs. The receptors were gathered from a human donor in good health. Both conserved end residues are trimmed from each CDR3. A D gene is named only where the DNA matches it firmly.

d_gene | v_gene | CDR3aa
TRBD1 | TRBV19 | ASSPSTGVRWT
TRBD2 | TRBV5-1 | ASSRGERGYEQY
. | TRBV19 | ASSITGKGETQY
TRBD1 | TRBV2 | ASSRQGTGDTQY
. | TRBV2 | ASSEWSRAQSDTQY
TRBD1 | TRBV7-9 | ASSLARGTGITETQY
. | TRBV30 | AWSPTMNTEAF
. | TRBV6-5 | ASNGAGRGYT
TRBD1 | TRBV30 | AWSVGLPGTGGARGYT
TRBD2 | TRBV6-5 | ASSYGLAGRNEQF
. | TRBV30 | AWGLAHEQY
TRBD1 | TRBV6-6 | ASSYSLDRPSETQY
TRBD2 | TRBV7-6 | ASSLEFNRASGKDEQF
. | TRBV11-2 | ASTTPAGYNEQF
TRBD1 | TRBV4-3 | ASSQSLAGGNSPLH
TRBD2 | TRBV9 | ASSVESSGGYEQY
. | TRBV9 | ASSALGNYEQY
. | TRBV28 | ASTRTISEAF
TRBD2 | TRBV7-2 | ASSRTSGSPRV
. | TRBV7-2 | ASSTRGGAFGYEQY
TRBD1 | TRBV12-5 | ASGLAAKTGEGTGELF
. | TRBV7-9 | SSSPPDSSSTDTQY
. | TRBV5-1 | ASSLGDRDTQY
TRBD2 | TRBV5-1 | ASTILAGGGTGELF
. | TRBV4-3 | ASSPAQASDGELF
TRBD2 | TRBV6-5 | ASSTVAGPSEQF
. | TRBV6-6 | ASSRGGDGYT
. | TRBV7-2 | ASSLGGVAYEQY
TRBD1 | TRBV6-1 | ASSKGTGGSYGYT
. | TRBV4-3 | ASSQEAGVVLSYGYT
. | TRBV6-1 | ASSEGAGALNSPLH
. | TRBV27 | ASSHPRTARGIYEQY
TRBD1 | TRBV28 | ASSNRGPNGQQY
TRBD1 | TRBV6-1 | ASRMDRVMSGELF
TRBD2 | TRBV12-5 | ASGLVTVASGGQNTGELF
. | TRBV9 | ASSETASTDTQY
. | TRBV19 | ASQGWTKNIQY
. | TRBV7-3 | ASRGSGTEAF
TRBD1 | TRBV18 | ASSPTGQTGNYGYT
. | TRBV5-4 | ASSLGPHNDEQF
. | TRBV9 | ASSPAFSGELF
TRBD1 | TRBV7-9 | ASSPGDRGNEKLF